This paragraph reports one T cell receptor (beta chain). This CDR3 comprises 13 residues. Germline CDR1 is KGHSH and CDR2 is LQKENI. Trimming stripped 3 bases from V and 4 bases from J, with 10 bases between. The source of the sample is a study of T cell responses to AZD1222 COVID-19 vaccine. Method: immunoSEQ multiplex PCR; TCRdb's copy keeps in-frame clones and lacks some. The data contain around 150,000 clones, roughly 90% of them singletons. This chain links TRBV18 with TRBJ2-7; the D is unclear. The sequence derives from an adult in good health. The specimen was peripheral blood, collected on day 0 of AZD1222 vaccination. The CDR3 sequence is CASSPIFEYEQYF. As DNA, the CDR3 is TGTGCCAGCTCACCTATTTTCGAATACGAGCAGTACTTC.